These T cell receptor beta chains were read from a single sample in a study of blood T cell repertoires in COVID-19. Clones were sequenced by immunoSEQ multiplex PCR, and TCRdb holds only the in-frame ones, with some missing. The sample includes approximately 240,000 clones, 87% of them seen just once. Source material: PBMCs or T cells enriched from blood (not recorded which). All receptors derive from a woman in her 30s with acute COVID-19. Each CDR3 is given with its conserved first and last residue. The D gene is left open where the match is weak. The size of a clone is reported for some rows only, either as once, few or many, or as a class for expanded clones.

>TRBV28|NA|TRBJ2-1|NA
CASNVGLSGNEQFF
TGTGCCAGCAACGTGGGACTCAGCGGAAATGAGCAGTTCTTC
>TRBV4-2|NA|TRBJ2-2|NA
CASSLEELTGELFF
TGTGCCAGCAGCCTAGAGGAGCTCACCGGGGAGCTGTTTTTT
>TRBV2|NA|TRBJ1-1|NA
CASSEGFGRVAFF
TGTGCCAGCAGTGAGGGCTTTGGCAGAGTAGCTTTCTTT
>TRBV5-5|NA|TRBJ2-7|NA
CASSQNRQTLGQYF
TGTGCCAGCAGCCAGAACCGACAGACCCTCGGGCAGTACTTC
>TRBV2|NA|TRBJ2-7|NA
CASSRTVHYEQYF
TGTGCCAGCAGCCGGACAGTTCACTACGAGCAGTACTTC
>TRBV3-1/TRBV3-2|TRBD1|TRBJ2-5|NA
CASSQGQGARVTQYF
TGTGCCAGCAGCCAGGGACAGGGGGCGCGTGTGACCCAGTACTTC
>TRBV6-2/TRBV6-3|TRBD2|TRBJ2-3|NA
CASSYPRLAGGASTDTQYF
TGTGCCAGCAGTTACCCGAGACTAGCGGGAGGCGCTAGCACAGATACGCAGTATTTT
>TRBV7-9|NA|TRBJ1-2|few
CASSSVDAGSYGYTF
TGTGCCAGCAGCTCAGTCGATGCGGGCAGCTATGGCTACACCTTC
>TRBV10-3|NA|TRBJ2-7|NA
CATKAGGPTNEQYF
TGTGCCACCAAGGCCGGGGGGCCTACTAACGAGCAGTACTTC
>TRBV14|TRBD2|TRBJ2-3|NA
CASSQDGTNTDTQYF
TGTGCCAGCAGCCAAGATGGGACTAACACAGATACGCAGTATTTT